Listed below are T cell receptor beta chains from one sample, sequenced in a study of T cell repertoires in MIS-A myocarditis. The table came from immunoSEQ multiplex PCR; TCRdb's copy has only in-frame clones and leaves some out. The sample includes roughly 14,000 clones, about 67% of them seen just once. The sequencing sample was made of left ventricle heart tissue obtained at autopsy. The receptors here all came from a man aged 18 to 35 with fulminant myocarditis from multisystem inflammatory syndrome in adults (MIS-A) after COVID-19. Both conserved end residues are part of each CDR3. D genes are given only for firm matches. Size is stated for part of the rows, as once, few or many counts, or as a class when the clone is expanded.

J | size | D | V | DNA | CDR3
TRBJ1-6 | few | . | TRBV28 | TGTGCCAGCAGTTTAGGAGGTAATTCACCCCTCCACTTT | CASSLGGNSPLHF
TRBJ1-1 | few | . | TRBV5-1 | TGCGCCAGCAGCTTGTACCAGGTGGGGAACACTGAAGCTTTCTTT | CASSLYQVGNTEAFF
TRBJ1-1 | once | . | TRBV19 | TGTGCCAGTAGTATTCGAGTGGGGGCCGGCGGCACTGAAGCTTTCTTT | CASSIRVGAGGTEAFF
TRBJ2-6 | . | . | TRBV4-3 | TGCGCCAGCAGCCAAGACTCTGGGGCCAACGTCCTGACTTTC | CASSQDSGANVLTF
TRBJ1-6 | . | . | TRBV5-1 | TGCGCCAGCAGCTTGGCCAGTACGGGGTATGATAATTCACCCCTCCACTTT | CASSLASTGYDNSPLHF
TRBJ1-6 | . | . | TRBV18 | TGTGCCAGCTCACCCACAGGGATAATCTATAATTCACCCCTCCACTTT | CASSPTGIIYNSPLHF
TRBJ1-5 | . | . | TRBV30 | TGTGCCTGGAGTGTACCAGGGATACGCCAGCCCCAGCATTTT | CAWSVPGIRQPQHF
TRBJ2-3 | . | . | TRBV18 | TGTGCCAGCTCACCACCGGGGGGAAGAACAGATACGCAGTATTTT | CASSPPGGRTDTQYF
TRBJ2-2 | few | TRBD1 | TRBV30 | TGTGCCTGGAGCGTTACCGGGACAGGGTTCGCCGGGGAGCTGTTTTTT | CAWSVTGTGFAGELFF
TRBJ2-1 | . | TRBD2 | TRBV5-4 | TGTGCCAGCAGCCTCGGGACTAGCGGGAGTTCCGATGAGCAGTTCTTC | CASSLGTSGSSDEQFF
TRBJ2-7 | . | . | TRBV5-1 | TGCGCCAGCAGCAGGGGAGGATCCTACGAGCAGTACTTC | CASSRGGSYEQYF
TRBJ1-6 | . | . | TRBV7-6 | TGTGCCAGCAGCGCACAGGGTGGAGGGAATTCACCCCTCCACTTT | CASSAQGGGNSPLHF
TRBJ2-1 | . | . | TRBV7-9 | TGTGCCAGCACCGGTGGGGGACAAACTTACAATGAGCAGTTCTTC | CASTGGGQTYNEQFF
TRBJ2-5 | . | TRBD2 | TRBV29-1 | TGCAGCGCGTCGGGAGGTTATGGGGAGACCCAGTACTTC | CSASGGYGETQYF
TRBJ2-5 | . | TRBD2 | TRBV29-1 | TGCAGCGTTGAGTTCTATAGCGGGGGGGTCCAAGAGACCCAGTACTTC | CSVEFYSGGVQETQYF
TRBJ1-4 | few | . | TRBV28 | TGTGCCAGCAACAATGGGCAGGGAGGTGAAAAACTGTTTTTT | CASNNGQGGEKLFF
TRBJ1-4 | . | TRBD1 | TRBV7-2 | TGTGCCAGCACCTGGGACAGGCTTAATGAAAAACTGTTTTTT | CASTWDRLNEKLFF
TRBJ2-4 | . | . | TRBV7-8 | TGTGCCAGCAGCCCACTCGGGTGGGACAAAAAAAACATTCAGTACTTC | CASSPLGWDKKNIQYF
TRBJ2-7 | . | TRBD1 | TRBV6-6 | TGTGCCACCAATACCGGGACAGGGGGTCACGAGCAGTACTTC | CATNTGTGGHEQYF
TRBJ1-4 | . | . | TRBV5-4 | TGTGCCAGCGGTCGGGGCGCCGGTGAAAAACTGTTTTTT | CASGRGAGEKLFF
TRBJ2-5 | . | TRBD1 | TRBV5-6 | TGTGCCAGCAGCACGGGACAGGGTGGGGAGACCCAGTACTTC | CASSTGQGGETQYF
TRBJ2-5 | . | . | TRBV9 | TGTGCCAGCAGCGTCGGGGGACAAGAGACCCAGTACTTC | CASSVGGQETQYF
TRBJ2-4 | . | . | TRBV6-5 | TGTGCCAGCAGCCAGGAACTGGGAAACATTCAGTACTTC | CASSQELGNIQYF
TRBJ1-2 | few | . | TRBV29-1 | TGCAGCGTTGGGTCTGGAGGGGGCTACACCTTC | CSVGSGGGYTF
TRBJ2-1 | . | . | TRBV3-1/TRBV3-2 | TGTGCCAGCAGCCAAGATCAGGGGACCACCGGGAACAATGAGCAGTTCTTC | CASSQDQGTTGNNEQFF
TRBJ1-2 | . | . | TRBV28 | TGTGCCAGCAGCTCATACAGGGAAACGGGCTACACCTTC | CASSSYRETGYTF
TRBJ2-5 | few | TRBD2 | TRBV7-8 | TGTGCCAGCAGCTTCCGCCGGGGGGTAGCGACCCAGTACTTC | CASSFRRGVATQYF
TRBJ2-2 | . | TRBD1 | TRBV29-1 | TGCAGCGCTATGGGACAGGTGGAGTCCGGGGAGCTGTTTTTT | CSAMGQVESGELFF
TRBJ2-5 | few | . | TRBV14 | TGTGCCAGCAGTCACTTCCAAGAGACCCAGTACTTC | CASSHFQETQYF
TRBJ1-2 | . | . | TRBV6-5 | TGTGCCAGCAGATTGGTCTCTGGCTACACCTTC | CASRLVSGYTF
TRBJ2-7 | few | . | TRBV19 | TGTGCCAGTAGTATACGGGCGACAGGCGAGCAGTACTTC | CASSIRATGEQYF
TRBJ2-7 | . | TRBD1 | TRBV15 | TGTGCCACCAGCAGACGGCAGGGGGAATACGAGCAGTACTTC | CATSRRQGEYEQYF
TRBJ2-7 | . | TRBD2 | TRBV29-1 | TGCAGCGTTGAAAAGAGGGAGGGCCCCGAGCAGTACTTC | CSVEKREGPEQYF
TRBJ1-1 | . | . | TRBV19 | TGTGCCAGTAGTATTTTGGGAGGGATGAACACTGAAGCTTTCTTT | CASSILGGMNTEAFF
TRBJ1-1 | . | . | TRBV7-8 | TGTGCCAGCACCGACATGCTCCGGTGGGGCACTGAAGCTTTCTTT | CASTDMLRWGTEAFF
TRBJ2-3 | once | . | TRBV27 | TGTGCCAGCAGTTTTTATCCGTCCACAGATACGCAGTATTTT | CASSFYPSTDTQYF
TRBJ1-1 | once | . | TRBV10-3 | TGTGCCATCAGGGGGCTGACGAGTAGCACTGAAGCTTTCTTT | CAIRGLTSSTEAFF
TRBJ1-1 | . | TRBD1 | TRBV6-5 | TGTGCCAGCAGTCTTTCGGACAGGTTGAACACTGAAGCTTTCTTT | CASSLSDRLNTEAFF
TRBJ1-1 | . | . | TRBV6-1 | TGTGCCAGCAGTGAAGCGGTCAGGGGAAGCGGGACTGAAGCTTTCTTT | CASSEAVRGSGTEAFF
TRBJ1-5 | few | . | TRBV5-1 | TGCGCCAGCAGTAGCGGGTATAGCAATCAGCCCCAGCATTTT | CASSSGYSNQPQHF
TRBJ1-1 | . | . | TRBV4-2 | TGTGCCAGCAGCCAAGAGTTCGGTCGGAAGAACACTGAAGCTTTCTTT | CASSQEFGRKNTEAFF
TRBJ2-1 | . | . | TRBV6-2/TRBV6-3 | TGTGCCAGCAGCTCCGACTCGGGTAGCAATGAGCAGTTCTTC | CASSSDSGSNEQFF
TRBJ2-2 | once | . | TRBV14 | TGTGCCAGCAGCCAAGATCGCCGGACCACCGGGGAGCTGTTTTTT | CASSQDRRTTGELFF
TRBJ2-7 | . | TRBD2 | TRBV5-1 | TGCGCCAGCAGCTTGGCCGAACTAGCGGGAGATTACGAGCAGTACTTC | CASSLAELAGDYEQYF
TRBJ2-7 | few | . | TRBV6-6 | TGTGCCAGTATGGGAGCTAGCTCCTACGAGCAGTACTTC | CASMGASSYEQYF
TRBJ1-1 | few | . | TRBV24-1 | TGTGCCACCAGTGATCTGGGTACTGAAGCTTTCTTT | CATSDLGTEAFF
TRBJ2-1 | once | TRBD2 | TRBV10-3 | TGTGCCATCAGTGAGTCAACCGGGACTAGAAATGAGCAGTTCTTC | CAISESTGTRNEQFF
TRBJ2-5 | . | TRBD2 | TRBV3-1/TRBV3-2 | TGTGCCAGCAGCCAAGGGTTCGTACAGCGGGAAACCCAAGAGACCCAGTACTTC | CASSQGFVQRETQETQYF
TRBJ1-5 | few | . | TRBV27 | TGTGCCAGCAGTTGGGGGGCTAATCAGCCCCAGCATTTT | CASSWGANQPQHF
TRBJ2-2 | once | . | TRBV28 | TGTGCCAGCGTTTTGAACACCAACAGGTGGACCGGGGAGCTGTTTTTT | CASVLNTNRWTGELFF
TRBJ2-2 | . | . | TRBV6-5 | TGTGCCAGCAGTTCTGGACTCCTGGGAACCGGGGAGCTGTTTTTT | CASSSGLLGTGELFF